The sequence of this T cell receptor beta chain was determined in a study of T cell responses to AZD1222 COVID-19 vaccine. Study conclusions and caveats: Only a handful of AZD1222 recipients, six or seven in all, had baseline seropositivity. Repertoires were obtained solely post-peak T cell response. Donors skewed white British and female; clonal diversity was possibly underestimated.

The length of the CDR3 is 18 residues. Trimming took 2 bases from V and 1 from J; bases not matched to a gene: 8. Looked up from germline, CDR1 is SGHTS and CDR2 is YDEGEE. Clones were sequenced by immunoSEQ multiplex PCR, and TCRdb holds only the in-frame ones, with some missing. Of just over 70,000 clones listed, about 85% are singletons. A remark on this clone: What it binds is not known.

This chain joins TRBV5-8 and TRBJ2-5, with 13 nucleotides matching TRBD2. The receptor was derived from an adult in good health. This specimen was peripheral blood, taken on day 0 of AZD1222 vaccination. CDR3 in amino acids: CASSFGGTSGNTQETQYF. The CDR3 bases are TGTGCCAGCAGCTTCGGTGGGACTAGCGGGAATACCCAAGAGACCCAGTACTTC.